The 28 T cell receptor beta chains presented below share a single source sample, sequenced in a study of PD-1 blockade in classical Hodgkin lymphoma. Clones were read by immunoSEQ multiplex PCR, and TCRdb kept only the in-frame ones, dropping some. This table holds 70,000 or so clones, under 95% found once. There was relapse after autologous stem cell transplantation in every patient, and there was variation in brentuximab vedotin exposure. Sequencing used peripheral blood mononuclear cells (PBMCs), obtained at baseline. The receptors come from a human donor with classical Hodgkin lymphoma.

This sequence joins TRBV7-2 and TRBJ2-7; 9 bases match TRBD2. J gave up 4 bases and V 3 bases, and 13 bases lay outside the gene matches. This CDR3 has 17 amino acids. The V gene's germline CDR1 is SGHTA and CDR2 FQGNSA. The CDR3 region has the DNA TGTGCCAGCAGCTTTTTTGCGGGAGGGACCCCCTCTTACGAGCAGTACTTC. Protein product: CASSFFAGGTPSYEQYF.

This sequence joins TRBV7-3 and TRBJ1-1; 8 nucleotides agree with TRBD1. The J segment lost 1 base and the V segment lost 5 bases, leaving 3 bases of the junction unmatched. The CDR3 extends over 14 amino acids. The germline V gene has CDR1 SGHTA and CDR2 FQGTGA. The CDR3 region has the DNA TGTGCCAGCAGCACCGGGACAGGGAACACTGAAGCTTTCTTT. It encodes CASSTGTGNTEAFF.

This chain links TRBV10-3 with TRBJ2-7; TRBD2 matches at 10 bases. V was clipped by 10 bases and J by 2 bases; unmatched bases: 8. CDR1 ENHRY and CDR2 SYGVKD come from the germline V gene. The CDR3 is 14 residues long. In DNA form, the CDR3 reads TGTGCCACGCGACCTAGCGGGGGCCCCTACGAGCAGTACTTC. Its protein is CATRPSGGPYEQYF.

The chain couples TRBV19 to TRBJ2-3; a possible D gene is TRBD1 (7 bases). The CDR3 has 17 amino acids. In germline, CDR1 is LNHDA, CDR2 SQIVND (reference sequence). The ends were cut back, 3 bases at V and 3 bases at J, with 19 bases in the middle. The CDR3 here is CASSISTTGRKTDTQYF. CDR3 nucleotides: TGTGCCAGTAGTATCTCTACGACAGGGAGGAAAACAGATACGCAGTATTTT. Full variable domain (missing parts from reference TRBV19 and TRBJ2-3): DGGITQSPKYLFRKEGQNVTLSCEQNLNHDAMYWYRQDPGQGLRLIYYSQIVNDFQKGDIAEGYSVSREKKESFPLTVTSAQKNPTAFYLCASSISTTGRKTDTQYFGPGTRLTVL.

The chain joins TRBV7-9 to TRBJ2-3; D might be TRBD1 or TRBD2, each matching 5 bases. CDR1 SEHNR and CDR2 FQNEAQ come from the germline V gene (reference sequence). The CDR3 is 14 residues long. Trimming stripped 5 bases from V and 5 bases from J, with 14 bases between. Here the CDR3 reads CASSLWDGGDTQYF. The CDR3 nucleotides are TGTGCCAGCAGCCTTTGGGATGGGGGAGATACGCAGTATTTT.

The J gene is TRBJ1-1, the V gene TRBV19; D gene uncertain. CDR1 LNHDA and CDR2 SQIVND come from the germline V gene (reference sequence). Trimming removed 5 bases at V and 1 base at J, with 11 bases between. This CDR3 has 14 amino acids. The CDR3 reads CASSGRHGNTEAFF. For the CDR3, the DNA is TGTGCCAGTAGTGGAAGACATGGGAACACTGAAGCTTTCTTT.

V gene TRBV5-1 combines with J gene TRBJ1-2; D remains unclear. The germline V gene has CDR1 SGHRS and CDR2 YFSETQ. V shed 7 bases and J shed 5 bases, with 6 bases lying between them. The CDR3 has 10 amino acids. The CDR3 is CASVQYGYTF. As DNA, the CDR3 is TGCGCCAGCGTACAATATGGCTACACCTTC. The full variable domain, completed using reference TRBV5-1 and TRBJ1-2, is KAGVTQTPRYLIKTRGQQVTLSCSPISGHRSVSWYQQTPGQGLQFLFEYFSETQRNKGNFPGRFSGRQFSNSRSEMNVSTLELGDSALYLCASVQYGYTFGSGTRLTVV.

CDR3 bases: TGTGCCAGCTCACCACGAACTAAGATGTACGCCTCTGGGGCCAACGTCCTGACTTTC. Residues: CASSPRTKMYASGANVLTF. This sequence joins TRBV18 and TRBJ2-6; unclear D gene. V dropped 1 base and J dropped 0 bases, with 16 bases sitting between them. Germline V gene data show CDR1 as KGHSH and CDR2 as LQKENI. The CDR3 has 19 residues.

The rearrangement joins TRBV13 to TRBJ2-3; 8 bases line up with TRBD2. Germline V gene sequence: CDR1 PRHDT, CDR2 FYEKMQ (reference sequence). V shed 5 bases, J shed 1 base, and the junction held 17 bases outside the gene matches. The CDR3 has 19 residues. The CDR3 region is CASSDLSGAGDGGTDTQYF. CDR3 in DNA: TGTGCCAGCAGCGACCTTAGTGGAGCGGGAGATGGGGGCACAGATACGCAGTATTTT. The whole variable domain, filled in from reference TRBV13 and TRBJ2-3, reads AAGVIQSPRHLIKEKRETATLKCYPIPRHDTVYWYQQGPGQDPQFLISFYEKMQSDKGSIPDRFSAQQFSDYHSELNMSSLELGDSALYFCASSDLSGAGDGGTDTQYFGPGTRLTVL.

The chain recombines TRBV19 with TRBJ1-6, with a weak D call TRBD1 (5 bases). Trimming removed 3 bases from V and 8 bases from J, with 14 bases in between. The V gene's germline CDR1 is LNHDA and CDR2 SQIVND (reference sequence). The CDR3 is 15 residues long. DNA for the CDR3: TGTGCCAGTAGTATTATACAGGAGGGTCATTCACCCCTCCACTTT. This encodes CASSIIQEGHSPLHF.

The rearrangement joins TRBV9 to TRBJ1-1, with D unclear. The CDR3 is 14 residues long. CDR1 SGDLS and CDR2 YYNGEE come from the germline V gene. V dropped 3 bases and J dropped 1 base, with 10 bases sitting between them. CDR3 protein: CASSAPVPNTEAFF. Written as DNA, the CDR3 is TGTGCCAGCAGCGCACCGGTCCCGAACACTGAAGCTTTCTTT.

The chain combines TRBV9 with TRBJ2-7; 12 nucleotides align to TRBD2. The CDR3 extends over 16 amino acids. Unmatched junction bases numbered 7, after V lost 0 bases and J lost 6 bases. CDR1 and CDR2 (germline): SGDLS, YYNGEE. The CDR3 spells CASSVDLAGGPGEQYF. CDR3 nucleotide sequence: TGTGCCAGCAGCGTAGATCTAGCGGGAGGGCCTGGCGAGCAGTACTTC. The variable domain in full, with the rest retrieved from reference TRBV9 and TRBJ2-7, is DSGVTQTPKHLITATGQRVTLRCSPRSGDLSVYWYQQSLDQGLQFLIQYYNGEERAKGNILERFSAQQFPDLHSELNLSSLELGDSALYFCASSVDLAGGPGEQYFGPGTRLTVT.

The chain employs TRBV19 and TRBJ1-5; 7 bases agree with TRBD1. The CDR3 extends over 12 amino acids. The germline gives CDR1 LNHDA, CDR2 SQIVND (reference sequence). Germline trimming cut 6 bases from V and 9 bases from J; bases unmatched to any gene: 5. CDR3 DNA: TGTGCCAGTAGGACAGGGTCCGGGCCCCAGCATTTT. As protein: CASRTGSGPQHF.

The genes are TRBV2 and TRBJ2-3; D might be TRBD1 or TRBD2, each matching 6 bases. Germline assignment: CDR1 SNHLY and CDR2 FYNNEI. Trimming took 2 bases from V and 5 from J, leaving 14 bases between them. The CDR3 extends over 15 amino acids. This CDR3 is CASSEMGGGVDTQYF. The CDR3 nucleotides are TGTGCCAGCAGTGAAATGGGGGGCGGGGTAGATACGCAGTATTTT.

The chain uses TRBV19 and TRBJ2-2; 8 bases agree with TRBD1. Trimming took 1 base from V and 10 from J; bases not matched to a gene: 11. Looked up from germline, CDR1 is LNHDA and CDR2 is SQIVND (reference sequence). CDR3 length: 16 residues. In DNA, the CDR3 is TGTGCCAGTAGTATAGTTTTGAGACAGGGGTCAAAGGAGCTGTTTTTT. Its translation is CASSIVLRQGSKELFF.

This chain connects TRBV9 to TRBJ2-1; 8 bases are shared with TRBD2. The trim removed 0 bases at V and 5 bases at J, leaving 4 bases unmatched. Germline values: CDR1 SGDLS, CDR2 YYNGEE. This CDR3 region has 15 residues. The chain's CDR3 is CASSVAVLADNEQFF. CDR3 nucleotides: TGTGCCAGCAGCGTAGCTGTACTAGCGGACAATGAGCAGTTCTTC.

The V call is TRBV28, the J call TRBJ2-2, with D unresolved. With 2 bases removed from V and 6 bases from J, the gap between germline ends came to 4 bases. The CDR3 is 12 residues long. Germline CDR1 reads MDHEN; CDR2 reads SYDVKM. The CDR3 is CASSLTPGELFF. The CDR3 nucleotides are TGTGCCAGCAGTTTAACACCCGGGGAGCTGTTTTTT.

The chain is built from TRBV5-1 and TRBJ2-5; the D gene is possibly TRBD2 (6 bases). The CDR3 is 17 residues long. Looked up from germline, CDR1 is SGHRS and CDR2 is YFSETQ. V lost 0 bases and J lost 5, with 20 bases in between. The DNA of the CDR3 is TGCGCCAGCAGCTTGGCCAGGGACTTAGCCACGGTCGAGACCCAGTACTTC. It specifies CASSLARDLATVETQYF.

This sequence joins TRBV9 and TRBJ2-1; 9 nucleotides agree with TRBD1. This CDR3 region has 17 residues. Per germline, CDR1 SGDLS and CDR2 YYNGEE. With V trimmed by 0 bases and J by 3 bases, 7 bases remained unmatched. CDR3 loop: CASSVELGQGLYNEQFF. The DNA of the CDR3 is TGTGCCAGCAGCGTAGAACTTGGACAGGGGCTCTACAATGAGCAGTTCTTC.

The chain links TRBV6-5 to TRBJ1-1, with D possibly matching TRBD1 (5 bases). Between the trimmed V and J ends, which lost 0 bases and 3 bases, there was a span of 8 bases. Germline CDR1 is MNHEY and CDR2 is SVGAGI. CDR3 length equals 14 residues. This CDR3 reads CASSYSPGHTEAFF. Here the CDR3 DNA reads TGTGCCAGCAGTTACTCTCCAGGGCACACTGAAGCTTTCTTT.

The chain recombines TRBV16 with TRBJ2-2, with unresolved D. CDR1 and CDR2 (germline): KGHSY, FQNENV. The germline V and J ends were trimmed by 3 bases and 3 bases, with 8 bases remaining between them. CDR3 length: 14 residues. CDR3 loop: CASSHQWDTGELFF. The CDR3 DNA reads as TGTGCCAGCAGCCATCAATGGGACACCGGGGAGCTGTTTTTT. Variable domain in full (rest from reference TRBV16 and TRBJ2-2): GEEVAQTPKHLVRGEGQKAKLYCAPIKGHSYVFWYQQVLKNEFKFLISFQNENVFDETGMPKERFSAKCLPNSPCSLEIQATKLEDSAVYFCASSHQWDTGELFFGEGSRLTVL.

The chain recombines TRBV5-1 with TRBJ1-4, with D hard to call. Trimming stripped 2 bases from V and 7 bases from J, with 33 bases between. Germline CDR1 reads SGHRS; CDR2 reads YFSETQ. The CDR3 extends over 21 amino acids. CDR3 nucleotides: TGCGCCAGCAGCTTCTACTCACAAGTTCGACCGCCAGACGGTGTCGGTGAAAAACTGTTTTTT. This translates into CASSFYSQVRPPDGVGEKLFF.

CDR3 coding DNA: TGTGCCAGCAGTTTACATCAACCCCTTTTTCAGGGAGCTTTCTTT. Encoded protein: CASSLHQPLFQGAFF. The chain links TRBV28 to TRBJ1-1, with a possible D match to TRBD1 (5 bases). From germline, CDR1 is MDHEN and CDR2 SYDVKM. The CDR3 loop spans 15 amino acids. V was cut by 2 bases and J by 10 bases, with 20 bases left in between.

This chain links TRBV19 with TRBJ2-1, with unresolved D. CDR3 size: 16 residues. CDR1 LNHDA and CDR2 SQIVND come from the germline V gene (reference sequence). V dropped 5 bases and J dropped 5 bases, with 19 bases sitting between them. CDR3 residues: CASSPLQARPHNEQFF. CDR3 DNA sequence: TGTGCCAGTAGTCCCCTCCAAGCGCGGCCGCACAATGAGCAGTTCTTC.

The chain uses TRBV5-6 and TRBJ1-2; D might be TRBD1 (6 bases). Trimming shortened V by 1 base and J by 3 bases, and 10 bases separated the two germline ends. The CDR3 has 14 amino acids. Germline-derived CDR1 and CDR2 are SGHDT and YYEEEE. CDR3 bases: TGTGCCAGCAGCTTGAGGGGGACTTACTATGGCTACACCTTC. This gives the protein CASSLRGTYYGYTF. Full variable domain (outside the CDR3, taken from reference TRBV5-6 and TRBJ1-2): DAGVTQSPTHLIKTRGQQVTLRCSPKSGHDTVSWYQQALGQGPQFIFQYYEEEERQRGNFPDRFSGHQFPNYSSELNVNALLLGDSALYLCASSLRGTYYGYTFGSGTRLTVV.

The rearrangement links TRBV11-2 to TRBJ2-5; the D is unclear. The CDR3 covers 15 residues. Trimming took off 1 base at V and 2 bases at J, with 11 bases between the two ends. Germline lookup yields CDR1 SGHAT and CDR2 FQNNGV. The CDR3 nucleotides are TGTGCCAGCAGCTTAGGCGTGGCGATGCAAGAGACCCAGTACTTC. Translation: CASSLGVAMQETQYF.

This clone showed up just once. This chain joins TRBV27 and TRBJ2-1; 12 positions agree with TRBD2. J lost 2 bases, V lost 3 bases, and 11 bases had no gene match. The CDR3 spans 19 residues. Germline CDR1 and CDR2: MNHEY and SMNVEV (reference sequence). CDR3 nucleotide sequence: TGTGCCAGCAGTTTTGCGGAGAGTCTAGCGGGAGGGCCCTACAATGAGCAGTTCTTC. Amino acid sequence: CASSFAESLAGGPYNEQFF.

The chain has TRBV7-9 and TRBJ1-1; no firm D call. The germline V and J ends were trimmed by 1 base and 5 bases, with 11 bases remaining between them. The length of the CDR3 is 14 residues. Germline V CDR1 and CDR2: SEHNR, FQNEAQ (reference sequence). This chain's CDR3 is CASSLDGSRTEAFF. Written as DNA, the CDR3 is TGTGCCAGCAGCTTAGACGGGTCGCGAACTGAAGCTTTCTTT.